These 17 T cell receptor beta chains came from one sample sequenced in a study of response to subunit inactivated influenza vaccine. TCRdb reprocessed the RT-PCR reads via MiXCR and lists one record per CDR3 protein. The sample includes 550,000 to 650,000 distinct CDR3 sequences, 12% of them seen just once. This material consisted of PBMCs from blood, taken on the day of vaccination. The receptors stem from a man between 50 and 59 years old who received an inactivated influenza vaccine.

The chain employs TRBV7-2 and TRBJ1-2; TRBD1 might be the D (6 bases). The CDR3 is 14 amino acids. The V end lost 3 bases, the J end lost 4 bases, and 12 bases lay between the germline ends. The V gene's germline CDR1 is SGHTA and CDR2 FQGNSA. CDR3 residues: CASSFQGPFYGYTF. For the CDR3, the DNA is TGTGCCAGCAGCTTTCAGGGGCCTTTCTATGGCTACACCTTC.

This chain connects TRBV7-2 to TRBJ2-2, with 10 bases matching TRBD1. The CDR3 consists of 16 residues. CDR1 SGHTA and CDR2 FQGNSA come from the germline V gene. The V and J ends lost 5 bases and 4 bases, in that order; junction bases with no gene match: 7. CDR3 DNA: TGTGCCAGCAGCCCCCGGGACAGGGGAAGCACCGGGGAGCTGTTTTTT. Translation gives CASSPRDRGSTGELFF.

The rearrangement joins TRBV6-2 or TRBV6-3 to TRBJ1-1; 7 bases align to TRBD1. The CDR3 length is 17 residues. The germline V gene has CDR1 MNHEY and CDR2 SVGEGT. V shed 2 bases, J shed 4 bases, and the junction held 13 bases outside the gene matches. In nucleotides, the CDR3 is TGTGCCAGCAGTTACCCTGACAGGGCCACTCTGGGCACTGAAGCTTTCTTT. Translation: CASSYPDRATLGTEAFF.

This clonotype was seen more than once but under ten times. This rearrangement joins TRBV7-7 to TRBJ2-5; TRBD2 is a possible D gene (5 bases). Germline assignment: CDR1 SSHAT and CDR2 FNYEAQ (reference sequence). The CDR3 is 15 residues long. Trimming cost V 1 base and J 5 bases, with 14 bases left between them. The CDR3 region has the DNA TGTGCCAGCAGCTTAGACGGGCAGAGGGCTGAGACCCAGTACTTC. It specifies CASSLDGQRAETQYF.

This clonotype was found a few times. V gene TRBV10-3 combines with J gene TRBJ2-7; tentatively, D is TRBD1 or TRBD2 (6 bases each). Deletions cut 4 bases from V and 6 bases from J, with 16 bases between. Germline V gene sequence: CDR1 ENHRY, CDR2 SYGVKD. The CDR3 consists of 14 residues. CDR3 protein: CAISGLQGLSEQYF. The CDR3 nucleotides are TGTGCCATCAGTGGCTTACAGGGACTTAGCGAGCAGTACTTC.

This clonotype has just a few counts. V and J are TRBV4-1 and TRBJ2-1; no firm D call. The CDR3 length is 15 residues. CDR1 and CDR2 (germline): MGHRA, YSYEKL. V lost 4 bases and J lost 8, with 18 bases in between. This CDR3 is CASSPYRVSPDEQFF. The CDR3 DNA sequence: TGCGCCAGCAGCCCTTACCGGGTGTCTCCTGATGAGCAGTTCTTC.

This clonotype was counted a few times. The rearrangement uses TRBV11-2 and TRBJ2-4; a possible D gene is TRBD2 (5 bases). V was trimmed by 0 bases and J by 8 bases, leaving 8 bases between them. Germline CDR1 and CDR2: SGHAT and FQNNGV. This CDR3 contains 13 residues. CDR3 residues: CASSLDRGYIQYF. CDR3 nucleotide sequence: TGTGCCAGCAGCTTAGATCGGGGATACATTCAGTACTTC.

This clonotype appeared a few times. The V gene is TRBV4-1, the J gene TRBJ1-3; no clear D. Per the germline V gene, CDR1 is MGHRA and CDR2 is YSYEKL. The CDR3 loop spans 17 amino acids. V dropped 0 bases and J dropped 4 bases, with 16 bases sitting between them. The chain's CDR3 is CASSQDFKSLTGNTIYF. CDR3 coding DNA: TGCGCCAGCAGCCAAGATTTCAAGAGCCTAACAGGAAACACCATATATTTT.

The chain combines TRBV20-1 with TRBJ2-1, with 8 positions matching TRBD2. V lost 6 bases to trimming and J lost 8 bases; unmatched junction nucleotides: 18. The CDR3 totals 16 residues. Germline values: CDR1 DFQATT, CDR2 SNEGSKA (reference sequence). CDR3 coding DNA: TGCAGTGCGCCTCCCTCCGGGGCGGGAGGTTACGATGAGCAGTTCTTC. Protein sequence: CSAPPSGAGGYDEQFF.

There are a few counts of this clonotype. The rearrangement links TRBV10-3 to TRBJ2-6, with a tentative D call TRBD1 (6 bases). Trimming stripped 8 bases from V and 0 bases from J, with 17 bases between. The CDR3 consists of 17 residues. Germline CDR1 and CDR2: ENHRY and SYGVKD. CDR3 region: CAIWAGAETSGANVLTF. The CDR3 nucleotides are TGTGCCATCTGGGCAGGGGCCGAAACCTCTGGGGCCAACGTCCTGACTTTC.

This chain joins TRBV20-1 and TRBJ2-3; no clear D gene. CDR3 length: 13 amino acids. Trimming pared 6 bases from V and 1 base from J, leaving 11 bases between. In germline, CDR1 is DFQATT, CDR2 SNEGSKA (reference sequence). The CDR3 bases are TGCAGTGCAGTCGGCGGAGGCACAGATACGCAGTATTTT. It yields the protein CSAVGGGTDTQYF.

V gene TRBV20-1 combines with J gene TRBJ1-2; D is ambiguous. Germline-derived CDR1 and CDR2 are DFQATT and SNEGSKA (reference sequence). The CDR3 contains 13 residues. CDR3 residues: CSAPHLSRAGYTF. The CDR3 DNA reads TGCAGCGCCCCTCATCTTAGCCGGGCCGGCTACACCTTC.

The V call is TRBV28, the J call TRBJ2-3, with 7 bases lining up with TRBD2. Per germline, CDR1 MDHEN and CDR2 SYDVKM. CDR3 length: 16 amino acids. V dropped 5 bases and J dropped 2; count of bases not matched to a gene: 10. This chain's CDR3 is CASSRLFGTNTDTQYF. In DNA, the CDR3 is TGTGCCAGCAGTCGGCTCTTCGGGACTAACACAGATACGCAGTATTTT.

This sequence joins TRBV4-3 and TRBJ2-2; D is ambiguous. CDR1 and CDR2 from the germline V gene are LGHNA and YSLEER. Trimming cost V 6 bases and J 1 base, with 15 bases left between them. The length of the CDR3 is 16 residues. The CDR3 DNA sequence: TGCGCCAGCAGGGCCACCTCGGCGCGGAACACCGGGGAGCTGTTTTTT. Its protein is CASRATSARNTGELFF.

V and J are TRBV12-3 or TRBV12-4 and TRBJ2-2; D may be TRBD1 (5 bases). The CDR3 totals 15 residues. The V end lost 2 bases, the J end lost 0 bases, and 7 bases lay between the germline ends. DNA of the CDR3: TGTGCCAGCAGTTTACAGGGCCCGAACACCGGGGAGCTGTTTTTT. It is translated as CASSLQGPNTGELFF.

This clonotype was detected many times. This chain uses TRBV7-2 with TRBJ2-4; D unresolved. Germline values: CDR1 SGHTA, CDR2 FQGNSA. V lost 6 bases and J lost 0, with 12 bases in between. The CDR3 loop spans 15 amino acids. The CDR3 nucleotides are TGTGCCAGCAGTCCGGGTGTCATAGCCAAAAACATTCAGTACTTC. It is translated as CASSPGVIAKNIQYF.

This clonotype was found a few times. The V and J genes are TRBV24-1 and TRBJ1-5; D unresolved. Trimming left V 5 bases short and J 0 bases short, with 7 bases between. CDR3 length: 14 amino acids. CDR1 is KGHDR, CDR2 SFDVKD, per germline. CDR3 DNA sequence: TGTGCCACCAGTGCGGCGAGTAGCAATCAGCCCCAGCATTTT. Its protein is CATSAASSNQPQHF.